What follows are 11 T cell receptor beta chains derived from one specimen sequenced in a study of OX40 agonist ivuxolimab in advanced cancers. TCRdb's copy holds only in-frame clones and misses some; the assay was immunoSEQ multiplex PCR. Here the sample spans some 60,000 clones, about 88% being singletons. Specimen: CD4+ or CD8+ T cells sorted from blood, collected in a trial of the OX40 agonist ivuxolimab. These receptors originate from an adult with an advanced solid tumor such as melanoma, head and neck, liver or kidney cancer.

The rearrangement uses TRBV29-1 and TRBJ1-2, with 8 bases lining up with TRBD1. The ends lost 8 bases at V and 2 bases at J; junction bases unmatched: 4. Per the germline V gene, CDR1 is SQVTM and CDR2 is ANQGSEA. This CDR3 is built from 12 residues. CDR3 sequence: CSTRTGNYGYTF. As DNA, the CDR3 is TGCAGCACCCGGACAGGGAACTATGGCTACACCTTC.

The chain recombines TRBV7-9 with TRBJ1-4; TRBD1 is a possible D gene (5 bases). This CDR3 comprises 15 residues. Germline CDR1 is SEHNR and CDR2 is FQNEAQ (reference sequence). The ends were cut back, 8 bases at V and 2 bases at J, with 15 bases in the middle. CDR3 residues: CASSFGGDTNEKLFF. The CDR3 DNA sequence: TGTGCCAGCTCTTTCGGGGGGGATACTAATGAAAAACTGTTTTTT.

The rearrangement uses TRBV7-2 and TRBJ1-4; a possible D gene is TRBD1 (6 bases). The CDR3 has 15 residues. From germline, CDR1 is SGHTA and CDR2 FQGNSA. V dropped 5 bases and J dropped 7 bases, with 17 bases sitting between them. Here the CDR3 DNA reads TGTGCCAGCAGCCCCTCACAGGGAGGGGGTGAAAAACTGTTTTTT. Its protein product is CASSPSQGGGEKLFF.

This rearrangement joins TRBV5-6 to TRBJ1-1, with D possibly matching TRBD1 (6 bases). V lost 2 bases to trimming and J lost 3 bases, with 17 bases between them. This CDR3 is 16 amino acids long. The germline gives CDR1 SGHDT, CDR2 YYEEEE. CDR3 bases: TGTGCCAGCAGCTTCCGGCCGACAGGCTACTACACTGAAGCTTTCTTT. This sequence encodes CASSFRPTGYYTEAFF.

This sequence joins TRBV5-4 and TRBJ1-4; TRBD1 matches at 8 bases. The CDR3 runs to 14 residues. The trim removed 0 bases at V and 6 bases at J, leaving 1 base unmatched. The V gene's germline CDR1 is SGHNT and CDR2 YYREEE (reference sequence). The CDR3 DNA follows: TGTGCCAGCAGCTTGGAGACAGGGGATGAAAAACTGTTTTTT. It specifies CASSLETGDEKLFF.

The chain combines TRBV5-1 with TRBJ1-3; D is undetermined. This CDR3 contains 13 residues. The germline gives CDR1 SGHRS, CDR2 YFSETQ. Trimming stripped 0 bases from V and 1 base from J, with 2 bases between. The chain's CDR3 is CASSLGSGNTIYF. The CDR3, as DNA: TGCGCCAGCAGCTTGGGTTCTGGAAACACCATATATTTT.

This clone occurred a few times. The chain is built from TRBV25-1 and TRBJ1-4; D uncertain. The V end lost 9 bases, the J end lost 4 bases, and 12 bases lay between the germline ends. Germline V gene lookup returns CDR1 MGHDK and CDR2 SYGVNS. The CDR3 runs to 13 residues. DNA of the CDR3: TGTGCCAGTTCCTCGGCCAATAATGAAAAACTGTTTTTT. Protein sequence: CASSSANNEKLFF.

The chain carries TRBV18 and TRBJ2-4; a possible D gene is TRBD1 (5 bases). The germline CDR1 and CDR2 sequences are KGHSH and LQKENI. Trimming pared 3 bases from V and 7 bases from J, leaving 19 bases between. The length of the CDR3 is 16 residues. The CDR3 here is CASSPPGQGVSNIQYF. The CDR3 coding sequence is TGTGCCAGCTCACCCCCCGGGCAGGGCGTCAGCAACATTCAGTACTTC.

This clone was detected a few times. The V call is TRBV28, the J call TRBJ2-5; D uncertain. The ends were cut back, 3 bases at V and 5 bases at J, with 13 bases in the middle. The CDR3 extends over 14 amino acids. Germline lookup yields CDR1 MDHEN and CDR2 SYDVKM. CDR3 nucleotides: TGTGCCAGCAGTTTCGGGTGGCGACGCGAGACCCAGTACTTC. This translates into CASSFGWRRETQYF.

V is TRBV7-3 and J is TRBJ2-3; 9 nucleotides match TRBD2. This CDR3 comprises 14 residues. Per germline, CDR1 SGHTA and CDR2 FQGTGA. V lost 8 bases and J lost 1; bases outside the gene matches: 4. The CDR3 sequence: CASSSGEGTDTQYF. Here the CDR3 DNA reads TGTGCCAGCTCTAGCGGGGAGGGCACAGATACGCAGTATTTT.

The chain recombines TRBV7-6 with TRBJ1-5, with no clear D. Germline V gene lookup returns CDR1 SGHVS and CDR2 FNYEAQ. The length of the CDR3 is 13 residues. Trimming left V 3 bases short and J 4 bases short, with 7 bases between. The CDR3 region has the DNA TGTGCCAGCAGCTTTGACGAAAATCAGCCCCAGCATTTT. Protein product: CASSFDENQPQHF. The whole variable domain, remainder taken from reference TRBV7-6 and TRBJ1-5, is GAGVSQSPRYKVTKRGQDVALRCDPISGHVSLYWYRQALGQGPEFLTYFNYEAQQDKSGLPNDRFSAERPEGSISTLTIQRTEQRDSAMYRCASSFDENQPQHFGDGTRLSIL.